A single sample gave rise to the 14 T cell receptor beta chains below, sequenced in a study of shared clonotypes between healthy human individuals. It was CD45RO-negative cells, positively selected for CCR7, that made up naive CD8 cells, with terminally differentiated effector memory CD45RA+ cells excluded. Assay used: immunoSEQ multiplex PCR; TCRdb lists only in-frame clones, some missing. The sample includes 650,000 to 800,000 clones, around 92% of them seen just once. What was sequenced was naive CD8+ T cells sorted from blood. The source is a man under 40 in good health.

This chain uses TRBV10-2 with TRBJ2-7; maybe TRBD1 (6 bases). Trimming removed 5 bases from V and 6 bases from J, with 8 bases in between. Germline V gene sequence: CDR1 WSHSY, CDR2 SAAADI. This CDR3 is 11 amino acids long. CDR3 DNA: TGCGCCAGCAGTCAGGGGAGCGAGCAGTACTTC. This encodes CASSQGSEQYF.

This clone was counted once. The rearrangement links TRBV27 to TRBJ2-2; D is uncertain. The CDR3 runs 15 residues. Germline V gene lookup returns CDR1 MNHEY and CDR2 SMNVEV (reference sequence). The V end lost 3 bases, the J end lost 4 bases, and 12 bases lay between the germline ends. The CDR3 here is CASSFYRTPTGELFF. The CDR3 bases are TGTGCCAGCAGTTTTTATAGGACCCCCACCGGGGAGCTGTTTTTT.

Here the CDR3 DNA reads TGTGCCATCAGGACCTCGGGCGGAGCTAGCACAGATACGCAGTATTTT. This gives the protein CAIRTSGGASTDTQYF. The rearrangement links TRBV10-3 to TRBJ2-3; D is ambiguous. The germline gives CDR1 ENHRY, CDR2 SYGVKD. V gave up 6 bases and J gave up 0 bases, with 16 bases separating them. CDR3 length: 16 residues.

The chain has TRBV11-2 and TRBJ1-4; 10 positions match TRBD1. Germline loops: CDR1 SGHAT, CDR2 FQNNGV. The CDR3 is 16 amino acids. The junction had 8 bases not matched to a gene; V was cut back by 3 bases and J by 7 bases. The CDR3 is CASSLGSGTGVEKLFF. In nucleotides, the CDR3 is TGTGCCAGCAGCTTGGGATCCGGGACAGGGGTTGAAAAACTGTTTTTT.

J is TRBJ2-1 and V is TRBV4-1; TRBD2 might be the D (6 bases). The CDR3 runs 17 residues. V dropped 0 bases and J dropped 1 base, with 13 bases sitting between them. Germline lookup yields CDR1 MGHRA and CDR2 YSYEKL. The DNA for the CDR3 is TGCGCCAGCAGCCAAGATTCGGGGGTATCATCCTACAATGAGCAGTTCTTC. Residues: CASSQDSGVSSYNEQFF.

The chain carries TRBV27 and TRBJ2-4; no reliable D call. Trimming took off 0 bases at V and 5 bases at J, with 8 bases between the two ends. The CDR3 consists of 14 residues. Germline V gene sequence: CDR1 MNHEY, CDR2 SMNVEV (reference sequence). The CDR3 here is CASSLSGAQNIQYF. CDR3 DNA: TGTGCCAGCAGTTTATCAGGCGCCCAAAACATTCAGTACTTC.

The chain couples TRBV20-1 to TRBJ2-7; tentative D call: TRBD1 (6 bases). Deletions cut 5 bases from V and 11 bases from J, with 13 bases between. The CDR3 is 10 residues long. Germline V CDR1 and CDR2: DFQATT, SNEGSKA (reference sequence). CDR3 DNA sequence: TGCAGTGCTCCCAACAGGGCAGAGTACTTC. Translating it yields CSAPNRAEYF.

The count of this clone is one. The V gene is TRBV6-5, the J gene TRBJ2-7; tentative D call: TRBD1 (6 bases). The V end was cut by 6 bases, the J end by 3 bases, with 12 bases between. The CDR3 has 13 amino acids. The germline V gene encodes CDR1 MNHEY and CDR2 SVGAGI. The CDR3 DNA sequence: TGTGCCAGCAGCAAAACAGGGATCTACGAGCAGTACTTC. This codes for CASSKTGIYEQYF.

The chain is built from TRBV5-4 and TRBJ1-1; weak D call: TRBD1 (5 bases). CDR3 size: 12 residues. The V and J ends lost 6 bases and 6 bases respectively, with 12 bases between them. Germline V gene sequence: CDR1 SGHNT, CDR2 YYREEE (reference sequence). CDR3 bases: TGTGCCAGCAATGCCGGGGCCGCTGAAGCTTTCTTT. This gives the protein CASNAGAAEAFF.

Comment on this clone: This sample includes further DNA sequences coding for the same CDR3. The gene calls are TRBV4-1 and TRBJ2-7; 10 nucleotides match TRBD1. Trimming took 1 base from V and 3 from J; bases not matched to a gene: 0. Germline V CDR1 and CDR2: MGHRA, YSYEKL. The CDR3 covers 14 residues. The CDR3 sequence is CASSQGDRGYEQYF. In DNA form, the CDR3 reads TGCGCCAGCAGCCAAGGGGACAGGGGCTACGAGCAGTACTTC.

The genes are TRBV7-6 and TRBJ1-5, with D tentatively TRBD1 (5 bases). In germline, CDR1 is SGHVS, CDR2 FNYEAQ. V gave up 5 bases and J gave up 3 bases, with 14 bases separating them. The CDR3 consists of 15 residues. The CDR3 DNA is TGTGCCAGCAGCCGTACGACAGACTACAATCAGCCCCAGCATTTT. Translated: CASSRTTDYNQPQHF.

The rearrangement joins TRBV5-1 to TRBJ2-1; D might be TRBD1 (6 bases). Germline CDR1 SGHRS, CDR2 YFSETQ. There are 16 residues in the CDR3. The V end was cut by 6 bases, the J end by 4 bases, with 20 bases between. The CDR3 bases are TGCGCCAGCACCGGCCTATCAGGGGAGTCATACAATGAGCAGTTCTTC. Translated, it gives CASTGLSGESYNEQFF.

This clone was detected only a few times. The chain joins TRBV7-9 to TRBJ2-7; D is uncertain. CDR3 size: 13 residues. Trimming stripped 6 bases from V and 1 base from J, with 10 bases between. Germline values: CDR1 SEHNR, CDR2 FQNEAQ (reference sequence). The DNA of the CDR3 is TGTGCCAGCAGGTCGACAAAATCCTACGAGCAGTACTTC. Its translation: CASRSTKSYEQYF.

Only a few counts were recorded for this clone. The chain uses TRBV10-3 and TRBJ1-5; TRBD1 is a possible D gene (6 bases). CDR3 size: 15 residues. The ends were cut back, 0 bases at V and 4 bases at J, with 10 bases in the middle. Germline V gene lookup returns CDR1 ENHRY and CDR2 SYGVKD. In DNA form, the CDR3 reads TGTGCCATCAGTGAGTCGCTAGGGGGGAATCAGCCCCAGCATTTT. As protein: CAISESLGGNQPQHF.